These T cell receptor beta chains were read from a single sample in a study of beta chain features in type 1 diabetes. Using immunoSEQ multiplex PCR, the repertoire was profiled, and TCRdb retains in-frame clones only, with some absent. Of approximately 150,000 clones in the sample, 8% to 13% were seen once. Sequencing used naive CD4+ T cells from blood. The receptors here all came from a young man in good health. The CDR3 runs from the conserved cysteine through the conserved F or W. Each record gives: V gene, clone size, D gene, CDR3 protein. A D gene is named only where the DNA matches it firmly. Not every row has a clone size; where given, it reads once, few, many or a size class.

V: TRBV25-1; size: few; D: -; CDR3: CASSEGQPYEQYF
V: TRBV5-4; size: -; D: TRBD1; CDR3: CASSQGQGDNNEQFF
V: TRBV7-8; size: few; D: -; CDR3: CASSLKVGGRTPYEQYF
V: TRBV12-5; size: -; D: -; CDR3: CASGLSPGEYGYTF
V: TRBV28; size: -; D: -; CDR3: CASQGLGYNYGYTF
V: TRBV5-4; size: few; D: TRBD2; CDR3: CASSSRSGGADTQYF
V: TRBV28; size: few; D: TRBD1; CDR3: CASSSPGQSYSNQPQHF
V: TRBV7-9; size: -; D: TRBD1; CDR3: CASSPLPTGVGQPQHF
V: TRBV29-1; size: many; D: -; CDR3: CSVEERVGYEQYF
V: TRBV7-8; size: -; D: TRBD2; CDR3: CATRTGQLAGGPYEQYF
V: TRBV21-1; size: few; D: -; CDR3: CASSSLAGAPSYEQYF
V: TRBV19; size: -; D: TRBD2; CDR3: CASALGGYQETQYF
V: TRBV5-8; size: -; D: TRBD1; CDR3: CASSSYRGFSYEQYF
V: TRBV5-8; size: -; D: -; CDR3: CASSLIRDTEAFF
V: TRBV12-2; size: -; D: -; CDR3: CASRWDAGGNQPQHF
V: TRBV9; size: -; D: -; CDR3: CASSGMGAGAFF
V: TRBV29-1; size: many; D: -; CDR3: CSVGPGLHSYEQYF
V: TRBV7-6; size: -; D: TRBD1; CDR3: CASSSGTGIYNEQFF
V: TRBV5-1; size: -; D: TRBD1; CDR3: CASSSGQADQPQHF
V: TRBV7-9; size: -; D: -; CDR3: CASSRGHGTQYF